This T cell receptor (beta chain) was profiled in a study of CD8 T cells in Susac syndrome. Background on the study: Treatment at blood withdrawal was none, corticosteroids, or intravenous immunoglobulin alone in Susac syndrome patients.

RNA in amounts of about 0.5 to 1 ug was reverse transcribed with random hexamers. By means of immunoSEQ multiplex PCR, TCR beta CDR3 spanning 54 Vbeta and 13 Jbeta underwent amplification. TCRdb reanalysed the immunoSEQ multiplex PCR reads using MiXCR and keeps one entry per CDR3 protein. The sample contains under 300,000 distinct CDR3 sequences, 90% to 97% of which appear only once. The CDR3 totals 16 residues. The junction had 9 bases not matched to a gene; V was cut back by 3 bases and J by 1 base. Germline assignment: CDR1 DFQATT and CDR2 SNEGSKA (reference sequence). The sequence was collected from a human donor with Susac syndrome. This rearrangement joins TRBV20-1 to TRBJ2-3, with 8 bases aligning to TRBD2. Material: CD4+ T cells from PBMCs. DNA for the CDR3: TGCAGTGCTAGGTCGAGCGGGAGAGGGGGCACAGATACGCAGTATTTT. Amino acids: CSARSSGRGGTDTQYF.